The 27 T cell receptor beta chains listed next were all sequenced from one sample in a study of shared clonotypes between healthy human individuals. Profiling relied on immunoSEQ multiplex PCR, and the TCRdb table lists in-frame clones only, not all of them. The table lists some 2,100,000 clones, almost 96% of them singletons, with around 0.13% in the top ten. The sequenced sample consisted of naive CD4+ T cells sorted from blood. Subset in this sample: CD45RA+ positively selected. Every receptor here comes from a man younger than 35 in good health.

The V and J genes are TRBV9 and TRBJ2-5; 7 positions agree with TRBD2. Germline loops: CDR1 SGDLS, CDR2 YYNGEE. This CDR3 is built from 15 residues. V trimming: 0 bases; J trimming: 2 bases; junction bases outside the gene matches: 4. CDR3 loop: CASSVVWGGQETQYF. The CDR3 DNA is TGTGCCAGCAGCGTAGTTTGGGGGGGACAAGAGACCCAGTACTTC.

About this clone: This CDR3 is also generated by other DNA sequences in the sample. This sequence joins TRBV18 and TRBJ2-1, with 14 bases aligning to TRBD2. This CDR3 has 15 residues. After removal of 3 bases from V and 7 bases from J, the junction contained 2 bases not matched to a gene. Germline loops: CDR1 KGHSH, CDR2 LQKENI. The CDR3 region has the DNA TGTGCCAGCTCACCCGGGACTAGCGGGAGAAATGAGCAGTTCTTC. Encoded protein: CASSPGTSGRNEQFF.

The chain has TRBV29-1 and TRBJ2-3; 8 nucleotides align to TRBD2. Germline V gene sequence: CDR1 SQVTM, CDR2 ANQGSEA. This CDR3 spans 13 amino acids. Trimming removed 7 bases from V and 4 bases from J; junction bases left unmatched: 7. This CDR3 is CSGGTRLADTQYF. CDR3 bases: TGCAGCGGCGGGACTAGATTGGCAGATACGCAGTATTTT.

CDR3 region: CASSRLAGKNTDTQYF. DNA of the CDR3: TGTGCCAGCAGCAGACTAGCGGGGAAGAACACAGATACGCAGTATTTT. The chain is built from TRBV7-9 and TRBJ2-3, with TRBD2 matching over 11 bases. J was trimmed by 2 bases and V by 5 bases; bases with no gene match: 6. Germline loops: CDR1 SEHNR, CDR2 FQNEAQ (reference sequence). The CDR3 totals 16 residues.

The chain uses TRBV7-3 and TRBJ2-1; TRBD2 matches at 7 bases. The germline gives CDR1 SGHTA, CDR2 FQGTGA. Unmatched junction bases numbered 16, after V lost 5 bases and J lost 9 bases. The CDR3 consists of 16 residues. CDR3 coding DNA: TGTGCCAGCAGCCTCCAGGGCGGACTAGGGGAGCGTGAGCAGTTCTTC. This translates into CASSLQGGLGEREQFF.

This clone was counted a single time. This same CDR3 is encoded by further DNA sequences in the sample. The CDR3 sequence is CASGRGSYEQYF. DNA for the CDR3: TGTGCCAGCGGTCGGGGATCCTACGAGCAGTACTTC. The chain joins TRBV6-5 to TRBJ2-7; weak D call: TRBD2 (5 bases). The germline CDR1 and CDR2 sequences are MNHEY and SVGAGI. CDR3 length equals 12 residues. The V gene lost 8 bases and the J gene lost 1 base, with 9 bases spanning the gap.

Concerning this clone: Within the sample, other DNA sequences also encode this same CDR3. The rearrangement joins TRBV18 to TRBJ2-2, with D tentatively TRBD1 (6 bases). Germline V CDR1 and CDR2: KGHSH, LQKENI. V was pared by 4 bases and J by 1 base, with 10 bases between. The CDR3 is 15 amino acids. The CDR3 reads CASSRQGRNTGELFF. The CDR3 DNA is TGTGCCAGCTCACGGCAGGGGCGGAACACCGGGGAGCTGTTTTTT.

Note on this clone: The same CDR3 is also encoded by other DNA sequences in this sample. The chain employs TRBV6-1 and TRBJ2-3, with D tentatively TRBD1 (6 bases). Germline CDR1 reads MNHNS; CDR2 reads SASEGT. This CDR3 has 15 amino acids. V lost 1 base and J lost 1, with 9 bases in between. The CDR3 DNA reads as TGTGCCAGCAGTGAAGGGGCAGGGGGCACAGATACGCAGTATTTT. Amino acids: CASSEGAGGTDTQYF.

The rearrangement links TRBV5-1 to TRBJ2-1, with D perhaps TRBD2 (5 bases). V was pared by 1 base and J by 6 bases, with 20 bases between. The CDR3 runs 17 residues. In germline, CDR1 is SGHRS, CDR2 YFSETQ. The CDR3 coding sequence is TGCGCCAGCAGCTTGTACGGGATCCACGAAAAGGGCAATGAGCAGTTCTTC. Translation: CASSLYGIHEKGNEQFF.

The chain links TRBV5-1 to TRBJ2-3; 10 positions match TRBD2. After removal of 0 bases from V and 5 bases from J, the junction contained 12 bases not matched to a gene. Germline CDR1 and CDR2: SGHRS and YFSETQ. This CDR3 is 18 amino acids long. The CDR3 DNA reads as TGCGCCAGCAGCTTGGTGGGGCTAGCGGGGGCCCAGGGAGATACGCAGTATTTT. As protein: CASSLVGLAGAQGDTQYF.

Note on this clone: Other DNA sequences in the same sample also yield this CDR3. The V call is TRBV10-3, the J call TRBJ1-1; no firm D call. V dropped 3 bases and J dropped 2 bases, with 7 bases sitting between them. The CDR3 runs to 13 residues. Germline V lookup: CDR1 ENHRY, CDR2 SYGVKD. The CDR3 region is CAISETVNTEAFF. Written as DNA, the CDR3 is TGTGCCATCAGTGAAACGGTTAACACTGAAGCTTTCTTT.

This clone was seen a single time. The V call is TRBV2, the J call TRBJ2-7, with D hard to call. V dropped 1 base and J dropped 2 bases, with 12 bases sitting between them. This CDR3 has 15 residues. CDR1 is SNHLY and CDR2 is FYNNEI in the germline V gene. The CDR3 spells CASSEGRTPPYEQYF. CDR3 in DNA: TGTGCCAGCAGTGAAGGCCGGACGCCGCCCTACGAGCAGTACTTC.

The V gene is TRBV7-9, the J gene TRBJ1-4; a weak D match, TRBD1 (6 bases). The CDR3 has 14 amino acids. CDR1 and CDR2 from the germline V gene are SEHNR and FQNEAQ (reference sequence). Trimming left V 4 bases short and J 8 bases short, with 14 bases between. The CDR3 reads CASSSRTEWEKLFF. CDR3 bases: TGTGCCAGCAGCTCAAGGACAGAGTGGGAAAAACTGTTTTTT. The whole variable domain, filled in from reference TRBV7-9 and TRBJ1-4, reads DTGVSQNPRHKITKRGQNVTFRCDPISEHNRLYWYRQTLGQGPEFLTYFQNEAQLEKSRLLSDRFSAERPKGSFSTLEIQRTEQGDSAMYLCASSSRTEWEKLFFGSGTQLSVL.

The V and J genes are TRBV7-2 and TRBJ2-7; D is unclear. Deletions cut 5 bases from V and 1 base from J, with 12 bases between. Germline-derived CDR1 and CDR2 are SGHTA and FQGNSA. This CDR3 contains 14 residues. This CDR3 reads CASSVPLPSYEQYF. The CDR3 DNA reads TGTGCCAGCAGCGTCCCCCTGCCTTCCTACGAGCAGTACTTC.

The table lists this clone with a count of one. The chain couples TRBV28 to TRBJ1-6; a weak D match, TRBD1 (6 bases). The CDR3 is 15 amino acids. Trimming left V 6 bases short and J 2 bases short, with 11 bases between. The germline CDR1 and CDR2 sequences are MDHEN and SYDVKM. In DNA form, the CDR3 reads TGTGCCAGCAGGTCGGACAGAACCTATAATTCACCCCTCCACTTT. This gives the protein CASRSDRTYNSPLHF. Based on the CDR3 plus reference TRBV28 and TRBJ1-6, the full variable domain is DVKVTQSSRYLVKRTGEKVFLECVQDMDHENMFWYRQDPGLGLRLIYFSYDVKMKEKGDIPEGYSVSREKKERFSLILESASTNQTSMYLCASRSDRTYNSPLHFGNGTRLTVT.

This chain uses TRBV30 with TRBJ2-7; no firm D call. CDR1 is GTSNPN, CDR2 SVGIG, per germline (reference sequence). The length of the CDR3 is 11 residues. The V end was cut by 5 bases, the J end by 0 bases, with 5 bases between. As DNA, the CDR3 is TGTGCCTGGGACAACTCCTACGAGCAGTACTTC. Translation gives CAWDNSYEQYF.

This chain connects TRBV10-3 to TRBJ1-1; 9 positions agree with TRBD1. The CDR3 totals 14 residues. V shed 6 bases and J 2 bases; nucleotides not matched to a gene: 4. Germline-derived CDR1 and CDR2 are ENHRY and SYGVKD. The CDR3 protein is CAIRRDRVNTEAFF. CDR3 nucleotide sequence: TGTGCCATCAGAAGGGACAGGGTAAACACTGAAGCTTTCTTT.

The chain recombines TRBV30 with TRBJ2-5; tentatively, D is TRBD1 (6 bases). V lost 2 bases and J lost 7, with 20 bases in between. Germline CDR1 GTSNPN, CDR2 SVGIG (reference sequence). CDR3 length: 15 amino acids. The CDR3 coding sequence is TGTGCCTGGAGTCCCCCTCCACAGGGCCCCGGGACCCAGTACTTC. Translated: CAWSPPPQGPGTQYF.

This rearrangement joins TRBV28 to TRBJ2-5, with D uncertain. The V end lost 2 bases, the J end lost 0 bases, and 7 bases lay between the germline ends. Germline loops: CDR1 MDHEN, CDR2 SYDVKM. The CDR3 contains 14 residues. This CDR3 reads CASSLVEYQETQYF. The CDR3, as DNA: TGTGCCAGCAGTTTAGTGGAGTACCAAGAGACCCAGTACTTC.

CDR3 residues: CASSPTGGAVQPQHF. CDR3 sequence (DNA): TGTGCCAGTAGTCCGACAGGGGGCGCGGTACAGCCCCAGCATTTT. J is TRBJ1-5 and V is TRBV19; 10 bases map to TRBD1. The CDR3 is 15 residues long. V trimming: 5 bases; J trimming: 7 bases; junction bases outside the gene matches: 8. Germline-derived CDR1 and CDR2 are LNHDA and SQIVND (reference sequence).

With regard to this clone: This sample also contains other DNA sequences that code for the same CDR3. The chain employs TRBV2 and TRBJ2-7; D remains ambiguous. CDR1 is SNHLY, CDR2 FYNNEI, per germline. V shed 4 bases and J shed 4 bases, with 8 bases lying between them. CDR3 length: 12 residues. The CDR3 DNA sequence: TGTGCCAGCAGTGGAGGAGCATACGAGCAGTACTTC. Translating gives CASSGGAYEQYF.

The chain recombines TRBV10-3 with TRBJ1-1, with D possibly TRBD1 on 5 matching bases. CDR1 and CDR2 from the germline V gene are ENHRY and SYGVKD. V lost 8 bases to trimming and J lost 0 bases, with 13 bases between them. The CDR3 runs 14 residues. CDR3 residues: CAIRSDRMNTEAFF. The CDR3 bases are TGTGCCATCCGATCAGACAGAATGAACACTGAAGCTTTCTTT.

The chain links TRBV7-8 to TRBJ1-6; possibly TRBD1 for D (5 bases). The germline gives CDR1 SGHVS, CDR2 FQNEAQ. V shed 5 bases and J shed 11 bases, with 19 bases lying between them. This CDR3 has 15 amino acids. The CDR3 loop reads CASSPVGVGVAPLHF. The CDR3 DNA sequence: TGTGCCAGCAGCCCCGTGGGGGTGGGTGTTGCACCCCTCCACTTT.

The CDR3 DNA reads TGTGCCAGCAGTGGGCGGAAACAAGAGACCCAGTACTTC. Its protein product is CASSGRKQETQYF. The gene calls are TRBV7-9 and TRBJ2-5, with D unclear. Germline lookup yields CDR1 SEHNR and CDR2 FQNEAQ (reference sequence). CDR3 length: 13 residues. Between the trimmed V and J ends, which lost 6 bases and 2 bases, there was a span of 10 bases.

The rearrangement joins TRBV12-5 to TRBJ2-2, with D hard to call. Germline-derived CDR1 and CDR2 are LGHNT and FRNRAP. This CDR3 comprises 14 residues. The germline V and J ends were trimmed by 0 bases and 2 bases, with 4 bases remaining between them. In DNA form, the CDR3 reads TGTGCTAGTGGTTTGGTACTAAACACCGGGGAGCTGTTTTTT. This gives the protein CASGLVLNTGELFF.

The chain couples TRBV11-2 to TRBJ2-2; D not resolved. The CDR3 runs to 13 residues. CDR1 is SGHAT, CDR2 FQNNGV, per germline. Trimming took off 0 bases at V and 6 bases at J, with 5 bases between the two ends. This chain's CDR3 is CASSLDIPGELFF. In DNA form, the CDR3 reads TGTGCCAGCAGCTTAGATATTCCCGGGGAGCTGTTTTTT.

The CDR3 DNA is TGTGCCTGGAGTGGACAGGGAAAAGAGACCCAGTACTTC. Translation: CAWSGQGKETQYF. V usage is TRBV30 and J usage is TRBJ2-5; TRBD1 aligns across 7 bases. This CDR3 region has 13 residues. V was clipped by 1 base and J by 3 bases; unmatched bases: 2. Per the germline V gene, CDR1 is GTSNPN and CDR2 is SVGIG (reference sequence). Full variable domain (missing parts from reference TRBV30 and TRBJ2-5): SQTIHQWPATLVQPVGSPLSLECTVEGTSNPNLYWYRQAAGRGLQLLFYSVGIGQISSEVPQNLSASRPQDRQFILSSKKLLLSDSGFYLCAWSGQGKETQYFGPGTRLLVL.